The sample holds a few counts of the clone carrying this T cell receptor (beta chain). What it binds is unknown. Germline V gene sequence: CDR1 SGHRS, CDR2 YFSETQ. The V end was cut by 4 bases, the J end by 5 bases, with 17 bases between. The CDR3 length is 15 residues. The data derive from a study of T cells after yellow fever vaccination. Study-level points and caveats: Clones that expanded after primary vaccination mostly reappeared after the booster (roughly 96% CD4, 70% to 90% CD8).

Using its own MiXCR run on the 5' RACE reads, TCRdb lists one record per CDR3 protein. There are some 150,000 distinct CDR3 sequences in the sample; 11% occur only once, and approximately 34% lies in the top ten. Sequencing was performed on CD8+ T cells sorted from PBMCs, taken 15 days after the yellow fever booster vaccination. The chain has TRBV5-1 and TRBJ2-3; either TRBD1 or TRBD2 may fit D (7 bases each). This clonotype was obtained from a man aged 18 to 29 who received the YFV17D yellow fever vaccine. CDR3 in DNA: TGCGCCAGCAGCGGGAGGGACAGTCGAAGAGATACGCAGTATTTT. Amino acid sequence: CASSGRDSRRDTQYF.